This note documents a single TCR beta chain sequence. Its cognate antigen is unknown. The sample originates from a study of siplizumab effects on memory and regulatory T cells. Germline CDR1 reads MNHEY; CDR2 reads SVGAGI. The CDR3 totals 15 residues. V gave up 5 bases and J gave up 2 bases, with 14 bases separating them. Study-wide findings and caveats: Greater diversity than memory cells seemed evident in naive T cells, which also appeared to be major alloresponse contributors. The authors could not assign a naive or memory phenotype to roughly 80-95% of proliferating CD4+ or CD8+ clones. The average Treg-derived proportion among mappable alloreactive CD4+ clones was 65% to 80% with siplizumab versus 25% to 30% in controls.

Around 10^5 TCR templates per sample were sequenced. Sequencing used immunoSEQ multiplex PCR; TCRdb keeps in-frame clones, though not all of them. Here the sample spans 100,000 or so clones, 90% to 95% being singletons. The clonotype was recovered from a human donor in good health. This chain links TRBV6-5 with TRBJ2-3; perhaps TRBD2 as D (6 bases). The sample was Tregs sorted from blood. CDR3 loop: CASSHLATNTDTQYF. For the CDR3, the DNA is TGTGCCAGCAGTCACCTAGCGACGAACACAGATACGCAGTATTTT.